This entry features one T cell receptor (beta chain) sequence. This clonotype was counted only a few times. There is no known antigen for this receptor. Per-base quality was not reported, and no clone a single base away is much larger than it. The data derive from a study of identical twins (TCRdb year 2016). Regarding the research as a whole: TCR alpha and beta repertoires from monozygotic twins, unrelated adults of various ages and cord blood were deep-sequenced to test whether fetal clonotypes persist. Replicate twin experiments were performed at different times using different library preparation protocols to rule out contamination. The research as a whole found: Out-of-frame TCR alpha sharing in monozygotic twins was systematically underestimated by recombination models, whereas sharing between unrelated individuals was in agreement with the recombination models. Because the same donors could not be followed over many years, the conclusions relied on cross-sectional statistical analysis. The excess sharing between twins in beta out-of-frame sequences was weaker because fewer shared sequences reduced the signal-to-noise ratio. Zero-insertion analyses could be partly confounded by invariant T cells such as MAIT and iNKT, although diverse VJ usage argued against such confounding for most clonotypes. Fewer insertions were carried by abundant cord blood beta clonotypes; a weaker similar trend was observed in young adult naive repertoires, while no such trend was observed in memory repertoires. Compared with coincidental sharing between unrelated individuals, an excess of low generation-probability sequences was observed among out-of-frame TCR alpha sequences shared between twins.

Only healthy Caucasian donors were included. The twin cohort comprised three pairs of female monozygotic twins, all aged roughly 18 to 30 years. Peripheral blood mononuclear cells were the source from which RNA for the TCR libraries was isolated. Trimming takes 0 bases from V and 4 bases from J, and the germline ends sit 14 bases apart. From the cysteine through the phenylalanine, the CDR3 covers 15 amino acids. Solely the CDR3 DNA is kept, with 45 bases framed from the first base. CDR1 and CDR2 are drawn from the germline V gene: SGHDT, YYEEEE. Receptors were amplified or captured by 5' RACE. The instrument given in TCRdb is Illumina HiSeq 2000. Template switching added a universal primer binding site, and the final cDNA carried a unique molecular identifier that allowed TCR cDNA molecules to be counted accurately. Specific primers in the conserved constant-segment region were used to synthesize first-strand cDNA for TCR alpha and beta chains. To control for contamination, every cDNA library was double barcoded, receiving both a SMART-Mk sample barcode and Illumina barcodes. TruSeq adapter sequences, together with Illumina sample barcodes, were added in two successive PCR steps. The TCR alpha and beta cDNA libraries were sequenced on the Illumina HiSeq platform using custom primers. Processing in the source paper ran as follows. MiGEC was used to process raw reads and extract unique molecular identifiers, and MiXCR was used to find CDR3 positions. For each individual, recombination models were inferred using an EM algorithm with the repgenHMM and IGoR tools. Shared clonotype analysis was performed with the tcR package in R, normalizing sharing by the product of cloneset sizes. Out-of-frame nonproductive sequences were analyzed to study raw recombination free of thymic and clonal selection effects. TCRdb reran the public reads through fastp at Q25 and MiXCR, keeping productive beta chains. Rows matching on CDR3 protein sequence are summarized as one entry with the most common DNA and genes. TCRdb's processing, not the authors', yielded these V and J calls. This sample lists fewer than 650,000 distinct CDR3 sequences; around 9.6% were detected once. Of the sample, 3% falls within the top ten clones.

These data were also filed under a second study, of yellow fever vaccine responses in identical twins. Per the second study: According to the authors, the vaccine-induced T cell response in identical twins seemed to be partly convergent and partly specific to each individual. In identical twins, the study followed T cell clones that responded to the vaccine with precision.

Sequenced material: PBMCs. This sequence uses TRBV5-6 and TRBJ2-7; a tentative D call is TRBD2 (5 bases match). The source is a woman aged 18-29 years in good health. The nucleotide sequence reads TGTGCCAGCAGCTTGGTGGTTAGCGATGAGTACGAGCAGTACTTC. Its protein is CASSLVVSDEYEQYF.